Sequencing of this T cell receptor beta chain was carried out in a study of blood T cells in healthy people across ages. Trimming cost V 3 bases and J 5 bases, with 14 bases left between them. CDR1 is SGHTA, CDR2 FQGNSA, per germline. The CDR3 totals 14 residues. A second roughly 6 to 11 cycle PCR used barcoded and J-beta primers. Using its own MiXCR run on the 5' RACE reads, TCRdb lists one record per CDR3 protein. The data show over a million distinct CDR3 sequences, 35% to 50% seen once. V usage is TRBV7-2 and J usage is TRBJ2-7; D uncertain. Material for sequencing was blood. The source is a woman in her sixties or seventies in good health. CDR3 nucleotide sequence: TGTGCCAGCAGCTTGGCGCCCGCTACCGACGAGCAGTACTTC. This gives the protein CASSLAPATDEQYF.